This paragraph reports one T cell receptor (beta chain). Each PCR replicate from the sorted subsets contained approximately 0.2 ug DNA, which is tens of thousands of T cell genomes. The repertoire was sequenced with immunoSEQ multiplex PCR; TCRdb's copy has only in-frame clones and lacks some. The table records 1,500,000 or so clones, approximately 96% of them present only once. The data stem from a study of shared clonotypes between healthy human individuals. Study as a whole: Each donor contributed plates that comprised three CD4 naive, three CD4 memory, two CD8 naive and one CD8 memory.

CDR3 size: 15 residues. The germline V gene encodes CDR1 SGHNT and CDR2 YYREEE (reference sequence). V lost 2 bases, J lost 0 bases, and 11 bases lay in between. This chain joins TRBV5-4 and TRBJ1-1; a possible D gene is TRBD1 (6 bases). Material for sequencing was naive CD4+ T cells sorted from blood. The subset: CD45RA+ positively selected. The receptor was isolated from a man aged 25 to 45 in good health. CDR3 in amino acids: CASSLETGMNTEAFF. The CDR3 nucleotides are TGTGCCAGCAGCTTAGAAACAGGGATGAACACTGAAGCTTTCTTT.